The 28 T cell receptor beta chains reported below all come from one sample, sequenced in a study of blood T cell repertoires in COVID-19. TCRdb's table, derived via immunoSEQ multiplex PCR, lists solely in-frame clones and lacks some. The table has about 110,000 clones, 75% to 85% seen once. The specimen was peripheral blood. Receptors originate from a woman in her sixties with acute or convalescent COVID-19.

This clone was counted between two and nine times. The gene calls are TRBV11-3 and TRBJ1-1; no clear D. The length of the CDR3 is 13 residues. Deletions cut 5 bases from V and 0 bases from J, with 7 bases between. Germline V gene sequence: CDR1 SGHNT, CDR2 YENEEA. The CDR3 loop is CASSETVNTEAFF. CDR3 nucleotide sequence: TGTGCCAGCAGCGAGACTGTGAACACTGAAGCTTTCTTT.

This clone was observed a handful of times. The chain carries TRBV7-2 and TRBJ1-5; maybe TRBD1 (5 bases). Trimming stripped 5 bases from V and 0 bases from J, with 11 bases between. This CDR3 has 15 residues. Per germline, CDR1 SGHTA and CDR2 FQGNSA. The chain's CDR3 is CASSPGPYSNQPQHF. The CDR3 region has the DNA TGTGCCAGCAGCCCAGGGCCCTATAGCAATCAGCCCCAGCATTTT.

This chain joins TRBV6-1 and TRBJ1-3; 7 bases match TRBD1. Trimming at V came to 1 base and at J to 4 bases, leaving 4 bases not matched to a gene. This CDR3 spans 15 amino acids. Germline assignment: CDR1 MNHNS and CDR2 SASEGT. As DNA, the CDR3 is TGTGCCAGCAGTGAAGGGTGGGACAGCGGAAACACCATATATTTT. This codes for CASSEGWDSGNTIYF.

V is TRBV11-3 and J is TRBJ2-3; possibly TRBD1 for D (6 bases). The V end lost 1 base, the J end lost 2 bases, and 10 bases lay between the germline ends. Germline V lookup: CDR1 SGHNT, CDR2 YENEEA. The CDR3 runs to 15 residues. The CDR3 protein is CASSLGGQTTDTQYF. The CDR3 region has the DNA TGTGCCAGCAGCTTAGGCGGACAGACCACAGATACGCAGTATTTT.

The sample holds one count of this clone. The V call is TRBV3-1 (or the pseudogene TRBV3-2), the J call TRBJ2-5; TRBD2 matches at 7 bases. The CDR3 spans 13 residues. With 3 bases clipped from V and 2 bases from J, the junction kept 0 bases outside the gene matches. Germline loops: CDR1 LGHDT, CDR2 YNNKEL (reference sequence). CDR3 coding DNA: TGTGCCAGCAGCCAGGGGGGGCAAGAGACCCAGTACTTC. Protein product: CASSQGGQETQYF.

CDR3 protein: CASSERVYGYTF. The CDR3 nucleotides read TGCGCCAGCAGTGAGCGGGTCTATGGCTACACCTTC. The chain links TRBV10-1 to TRBJ1-2; no clear D gene. Germline values: CDR1 WNHNN, CDR2 SYGVQD (reference sequence). The CDR3 extends over 12 amino acids. V lost 2 bases and J 4 bases, leaving 5 bases between the germline ends.

The chain recombines TRBV4-2 with TRBJ1-4, with D unresolved. V gave up 0 bases and J gave up 8 bases, with 10 bases separating them. Germline V gives CDR1 LGHNA, CDR2 YNFKEQ. This CDR3 comprises 14 residues. The CDR3 sequence is CASSQDLGVEKLFF. The CDR3 DNA is TGTGCCAGCAGCCAAGATTTGGGAGTCGAAAAACTGTTTTTT.

The V and J genes are TRBV5-4 and TRBJ2-4; TRBD2 matches 7 bases. V lost 1 base to trimming and J lost 0 bases; unmatched junction nucleotides: 4. Germline V gives CDR1 SGHNT, CDR2 YYREEE (reference sequence). The CDR3 is 16 residues long. In DNA form, the CDR3 reads TGTGCCAGCAGCTTGCAGGGCGGGGGAGCCAAAAACATTCAGTACTTC. This codes for CASSLQGGGAKNIQYF.

J is TRBJ2-7 and V is TRBV5-1, with no clear D. CDR1 is SGHRS and CDR2 is YFSETQ in the germline V gene. This CDR3 has 13 residues. V was shortened by 7 bases and J by 5 bases, with 16 bases between the two germline ends. The CDR3 DNA reads as TGCGCCAGCGGCCAACAAGGAGTCGACGAGCAGTACTTC. Its protein is CASGQQGVDEQYF.

The CDR3 loop is CATSDSGQPQHF. The CDR3 nucleotides read TGTGCCACCAGTGATTCAGGTCAGCCCCAGCATTTT. The V gene is TRBV24-1, the J gene TRBJ1-5; D is unresolved. V lost 2 bases, J lost 6 bases, and 4 bases lay in between. The CDR3 consists of 12 residues. The germline V gene has CDR1 KGHDR and CDR2 SFDVKD.

The V gene is TRBV19, the J gene TRBJ2-7; a possible D gene is TRBD1 (6 bases). The CDR3 length is 13 residues. In germline, CDR1 is LNHDA, CDR2 SQIVND (reference sequence). V dropped 0 bases and J dropped 6 bases, with 9 bases sitting between them. The CDR3 loop reads CASSIEWGREQYF. The CDR3, as DNA: TGTGCCAGTAGTATAGAATGGGGGCGCGAGCAGTACTTC. The variable domain in full, with the rest retrieved from reference TRBV19 and TRBJ2-7, is DGGITQSPKYLFRKEGQNVTLSCEQNLNHDAMYWYRQDPGQGLRLIYYSQIVNDFQKGDIAEGYSVSREKKESFPLTVTSAQKNPTAFYLCASSIEWGREQYFGPGTRLTVT.

The V call is TRBV4-3, the J call TRBJ2-5; D may be TRBD2 (6 bases). Trimming removed 1 base from V and 3 bases from J, with 15 bases in between. Germline V CDR1 and CDR2: LGHNA, YSLEER. This CDR3 contains 16 residues. The CDR3 bases are TGCGCCAGCAGCCAAGGGACTAACCCTGGGGAAGAGACCCAGTACTTC. Amino acids: CASSQGTNPGEETQYF.

The chain combines TRBV5-1 with TRBJ2-2; 13 bases fit TRBD2. CDR1 and CDR2 from the germline V gene are SGHRS and YFSETQ. This CDR3 contains 15 residues. V lost 5 bases to trimming and J lost 5 bases; unmatched junction nucleotides: 3. CDR3 nucleotide sequence: TGCGCCAGCAGGACTAGCGGGGGGCGGACCGGGGAGCTGTTTTTT. This codes for CASRTSGGRTGELFF.

The V and J genes are TRBV5-1 and TRBJ1-4, with 9 bases matching TRBD1. Looked up from germline, CDR1 is SGHRS and CDR2 is YFSETQ. The CDR3 extends over 15 amino acids. The ends lost 2 bases at V and 8 bases at J; junction bases unmatched: 7. CDR3 loop: CASSFSGQGAEKLFF. The CDR3 DNA reads as TGCGCCAGCAGCTTTTCGGGACAGGGAGCAGAAAAACTGTTTTTT. The full variable domain, with the rest looked up from reference TRBV5-1 and TRBJ1-4, is KAGVTQTPRYLIKTRGQQVTLSCSPISGHRSVSWYQQTPGQGLQFLFEYFSETQRNKGNFPGRFSGRQFSNSRSEMNVSTLELGDSALYLCASSFSGQGAEKLFFGSGTQLSVL.

The V gene is TRBV18, the J gene TRBJ1-1; 9 bases fit TRBD1. This CDR3 is built from 15 residues. V dropped 1 base and J dropped 2; count of bases not matched to a gene: 2. The V gene's germline CDR1 is KGHSH and CDR2 LQKENI. In DNA form, the CDR3 reads TGTGCCAGCTCACCACGCACAGGGGGCAACACTGAAGCTTTCTTT. Translating it yields CASSPRTGGNTEAFF. Combining the CDR3 with reference TRBV18 and TRBJ1-1 gives the whole variable domain NAGVMQNPRHLVRRRGQEARLRCSPMKGHSHVYWYRQLPEEGLKFMVYLQKENIIDESGMPKERFSAEFPKEGPSILRIQQVVRGDSAAYFCASSPRTGGNTEAFFGQGTRLTVV.

The gene calls are TRBV9 and TRBJ2-5; TRBD2 matches at 7 bases. Trimming at V came to 3 bases and at J to 5 bases, leaving 7 bases not matched to a gene. Germline V gives CDR1 SGDLS, CDR2 YYNGEE. CDR3 size: 14 residues. CDR3 protein: CASSDLAEWETQYF. CDR3 bases: TGTGCCAGCAGCGATCTAGCGGAGTGGGAGACCCAGTACTTC.

The chain is built from TRBV19 and TRBJ2-3; 9 bases are a match to TRBD2. Germline V gives CDR1 LNHDA, CDR2 SQIVND (reference sequence). After removal of 0 bases from V and 2 bases from J, the junction contained 6 bases not matched to a gene. The CDR3 has 17 amino acids. CDR3 sequence: CASSIDFSGGPTDTQYF. Here the CDR3 DNA reads TGTGCCAGTAGTATAGATTTCAGCGGGGGGCCCACAGATACGCAGTATTTT.

CDR3 nucleotides: TGTGCCAGCAGCCAAGGAGGGAGGGAAGGAGAAAAACTGTTTTTT. This encodes CASSQGGREGEKLFF. The chain is built from TRBV4-2 and TRBJ1-4, with D uncertain. Germline V gene lookup returns CDR1 LGHNA and CDR2 YNFKEQ. V dropped 1 base and J dropped 8 bases, with 14 bases sitting between them. The CDR3 spans 15 residues.

The rearrangement links TRBV5-5 to TRBJ1-2, with 7 nucleotides matching TRBD1. This CDR3 is 14 amino acids long. V was pared by 4 bases and J by 2 bases, with 5 bases of the junction left unmatched. CDR1 is SGHKS and CDR2 is YYEKEE in the germline V gene (reference sequence). The CDR3 protein is CASSGTGQNYGYTF. CDR3 sequence (DNA): TGTGCCAGCAGCGGAACGGGACAGAACTATGGCTACACCTTC.

The chain is built from TRBV18 and TRBJ2-7; TRBD1 matches at 8 bases. Looked up from germline, CDR1 is KGHSH and CDR2 is LQKENI. This CDR3 has 16 amino acids. V trimming: 2 bases; J trimming: 2 bases; junction bases outside the gene matches: 8. The CDR3 reads CASSPSKDRAAYEQYF. In DNA form, the CDR3 reads TGTGCCAGCTCACCATCTAAGGACAGGGCCGCCTACGAGCAGTACTTC.

This chain connects TRBV7-9 to TRBJ1-2; perhaps TRBD1 as D (6 bases). V was trimmed by 2 bases and J by 6 bases, leaving 10 bases between them. CDR1 is SEHNR, CDR2 FQNEAQ, per germline (reference sequence). The CDR3 runs to 13 residues. The CDR3 loop reads CASSLQGPDGYTF. The CDR3, as DNA: TGTGCCAGCAGCTTACAGGGGCCGGATGGCTACACCTTC.

The chain employs TRBV19 and TRBJ1-5, with 10 positions matching TRBD1. V gave up 10 bases and J gave up 4 bases; unmatched junction bases: 7. This CDR3 spans 14 amino acids. Germline CDR1 is LNHDA and CDR2 is SQIVND (reference sequence). The CDR3 sequence: CATWDRGENQPQHF. The CDR3, as DNA: TGTGCCACCTGGGACAGGGGCGAAAATCAGCCCCAGCATTTT.

This clone appeared a few times. The chain employs TRBV4-3 and TRBJ2-2; unclear D gene. Trimming removed 0 bases at V and 0 bases at J, with 5 bases between. The CDR3 runs to 15 residues. Germline lookup yields CDR1 LGHNA and CDR2 YSLEER. Here the CDR3 DNA reads TGCGCCAGCAGCCAAGAGTCAGCGAACACCGGGGAGCTGTTTTTT. It specifies CASSQESANTGELFF.

This chain joins TRBV5-4 and TRBJ2-1; 7 nucleotides match TRBD1. The CDR3 consists of 15 residues. The ends lost 2 bases at V and 5 bases at J; junction bases unmatched: 7. Germline V gene data show CDR1 as SGHNT and CDR2 as YYREEE (reference sequence). CDR3 amino acids: CASSFRLQGDNEQFF. The DNA of the CDR3 is TGTGCCAGCAGCTTTAGGTTGCAGGGGGACAATGAGCAGTTCTTC.

The chain recombines TRBV6-5 with TRBJ1-2; D remains unclear. Per the germline V gene, CDR1 is MNHEY and CDR2 is SVGAGI. The CDR3 totals 15 residues. V was cut by 6 bases and J by 8 bases, with 22 bases left in between. CDR3 nucleotide sequence: TGTGCCAGCAGAGTACTACCGACGGCAGATTGGGGCTACACCTTC. Translated, it gives CASRVLPTADWGYTF.

The chain carries TRBV19 and TRBJ1-1, with 10 bases fitting TRBD1. The CDR3 length is 14 residues. Germline values: CDR1 LNHDA, CDR2 SQIVND (reference sequence). Trimming took 5 bases from V and 8 from J; bases not matched to a gene: 8. The CDR3 nucleotides read TGTGCCAGTAGTTCCGGGACAGGGGAAGGAGAAGCTTTCTTT. This codes for CASSSGTGEGEAFF.

DNA for the CDR3: TGTGCCAGCAGCCCCAACAGGGGCCAGACCCAGTACTTC. It codes for CASSPNRGQTQYF. The rearrangement uses TRBV13 and TRBJ2-5; 7 nucleotides match TRBD1. CDR1 and CDR2 (germline): PRHDT, FYEKMQ (reference sequence). This CDR3 contains 13 residues. The J segment lost 6 bases and the V segment lost 5 bases, leaving 6 bases of the junction unmatched.

This chain joins TRBV29-1 and TRBJ2-1, with 11 bases fitting TRBD2. With 3 bases clipped from V and 0 bases from J, the junction kept 7 bases outside the gene matches. From germline, CDR1 is SQVTM and CDR2 ANQGSEA. CDR3 length: 17 residues. CDR3 sequence (DNA): TGCAGCGTTGAGGGTGCACTAGCGGGGGTCTCCTACAATGAGCAGTTCTTC. This codes for CSVEGALAGVSYNEQFF.